This TCR beta chain was sequenced during a study of molecular identifiers for immune sequencing clone quantification. Study background: In replicates, RNA from approximately 22,000 or 94,000 naive CD8 cells was split five ways, four sequenced. Findings of the study overall: Spiked Jurkat TCR RNA equivalent to one cell was reportedly detectable in roughly 1 million naive cells. Clonotypes surpassing 20 RNA copies contained over 98% of effector molecules, versus under 1% in naive cells.

The V gene's germline CDR1 is LGHNA and CDR2 YSLEER. Trimming cost V 4 bases and J 0 bases, with 10 bases left between them. The CDR3 runs 15 residues. This clonotype was seen at least ten times. Its antigen is unknown. One entry per CDR3 protein results from TCRdb running MiXCR on the PCR reads. The sample has 300,000 to 350,000 distinct CDR3 sequences; about a fifth are singletons. This chain uses TRBV4-3 with TRBJ1-3, with D possibly matching TRBD1 (6 bases). The TCR sequence derives from a human donor in good health. Some libraries in this study had Jurkat cell RNA spiked in. Sequencing input: naive CD8+ T cells from blood, with Jurkat cell RNA spiked in. Subset here: FACS-sorted CD8+CD4-CCR7+CD45RA+ naive T cells. The CDR3 is CASSPATGSGNTIYF. CDR3 coding DNA: TGCGCCAGCAGCCCAGCGACAGGCTCTGGAAACACCATATATTTT.